These 20 T cell receptor beta chains originate from one sample sequenced in a study of T cell responses to AZD1222 COVID-19 vaccine. TCRdb's copy holds only in-frame clones and misses some; the assay was immunoSEQ multiplex PCR. The sample has 78,000 or so clones, 80% seen once. The source was peripheral blood, collected 28 days after the second AZD1222 dose. These receptors were taken from an adult who received the AZD1222 COVID-19 vaccine.

This clone came up a few times. This sequence joins TRBV19 and TRBJ2-3, with 8 bases lining up with TRBD2. This CDR3 is 14 amino acids long. J was trimmed by 6 bases and V by 9 bases; bases with no gene match: 11. Per the germline V gene, CDR1 is LNHDA and CDR2 is SQIVND (reference sequence). CDR3: CASAPGLGIDTQYF. The CDR3 DNA follows: TGTGCCAGCGCGCCGGGACTAGGCATCGATACGCAGTATTTT.

In this sample, this clone turned up a few times. The V gene is TRBV4-2, the J gene TRBJ1-5; a possible D gene is TRBD1 (6 bases). The CDR3 is 15 residues long. The germline V gene has CDR1 LGHNA and CDR2 YNFKEQ. Trimming stripped 0 bases from V and 2 bases from J, with 8 bases between. CDR3: CASSQEDRGNQPQHF. The CDR3 bases are TGTGCCAGCAGCCAAGAGGACAGAGGCAATCAGCCCCAGCATTTT.

This chain links TRBV9 with TRBJ2-1, with D uncertain. Germline CDR1 and CDR2: SGDLS and YYNGEE. This CDR3 spans 11 amino acids. V lost 3 bases to trimming and J lost 7 bases, with 5 bases between them. The CDR3 nucleotides are TGTGCCAGCAGCGCCGGAAATGAGCAGTTCTTC. Encoded protein: CASSAGNEQFF.

This chain connects TRBV29-1 to TRBJ1-4, with D possibly matching TRBD1 (6 bases). This CDR3 has 15 residues. The V gene's germline CDR1 is SQVTM and CDR2 ANQGSEA. V was cut by 0 bases and J by 5 bases, with 13 bases left in between. CDR3: CSVEDRGGGNEKLFF. The CDR3 coding sequence is TGCAGCGTTGAAGACAGGGGAGGGGGAAATGAAAAACTGTTTTTT.

This clone was observed once. The V and J genes are TRBV19 and TRBJ2-7; 9 bases map to TRBD1. The CDR3 spans 15 residues. V dropped 5 bases and J dropped 2; count of bases not matched to a gene: 7. Germline V CDR1 and CDR2: LNHDA, SQIVND (reference sequence). CDR3 amino acids: CASSSAGTGTYEQYF. The CDR3 nucleotides read TGTGCCAGTAGTTCCGCCGGGACAGGGACCTACGAGCAGTACTTC.

V and J are TRBV4-1 and TRBJ2-1; 10 bases match TRBD2. This CDR3 has 12 residues. V lost 9 bases to trimming and J lost 10 bases; unmatched junction nucleotides: 6. In germline, CDR1 is MGHRA, CDR2 YSYEKL. CDR3 in amino acids: CASSSGSLEQFF. CDR3 coding DNA: TGCGCCAGTTCTAGCGGGAGTCTGGAGCAGTTCTTC.

The chain joins TRBV18 to TRBJ2-3; D remains ambiguous. This CDR3 is 13 amino acids long. The V gene lost 2 bases and the J gene lost 2 bases, with 5 bases spanning the gap. Germline-derived CDR1 and CDR2 are KGHSH and LQKENI. In DNA, the CDR3 is TGTGCCAGCTCACCAAGAATCACAGATACGCAGTATTTT. Amino acid sequence: CASSPRITDTQYF.

V is TRBV5-1 and J is TRBJ2-2; D is perhaps TRBD1 (5 bases). The V end was cut by 5 bases, the J end by 9 bases, with 14 bases between. The CDR3 has 13 residues. Germline CDR1 SGHRS, CDR2 YFSETQ. The CDR3 here is CASRTASSWELFF. The CDR3 DNA is TGCGCCAGCAGGACAGCCTCCAGCTGGGAGCTGTTTTTT.

The chain links TRBV28 to TRBJ2-1; D uncertain. The V gene's germline CDR1 is MDHEN and CDR2 SYDVKM. V was clipped by 3 bases and J by 6 bases, with 9 bases between them. The CDR3 consists of 13 residues. CDR3 coding DNA: TGTGCCAGCAGTTTCATGTCGGGCAATGAGCAGTTCTTC. Protein sequence: CASSFMSGNEQFF. Using reference TRBV28 and TRBJ2-1 for the parts outside the CDR3, the full variable domain is DVKVTQSSRYLVKRTGEKVFLECVQDMDHENMFWYRQDPGLGLRLIYFSYDVKMKEKGDIPEGYSVSREKKERFSLILESASTNQTSMYLCASSFMSGNEQFFGPGTRLTVL.

CDR3 in DNA: TGCGCCAGCAGCTTGGAAGGGACTGACGGGTTTTATGAGCAGTTCTTC. It translates to CASSLEGTDGFYEQFF. The genes are TRBV5-1 and TRBJ2-1, with a possible D match to TRBD2 (6 bases). V shed 0 bases and J shed 8 bases, with 18 bases lying between them. From germline, CDR1 is SGHRS and CDR2 YFSETQ. This CDR3 spans 16 amino acids.

V and J are TRBV7-6 and TRBJ2-1, with 11 positions matching TRBD2. J was trimmed by 4 bases and V by 5 bases; bases with no gene match: 7. There are 16 residues in the CDR3. Germline-derived CDR1 and CDR2 are SGHVS and FNYEAQ. This CDR3 reads CASSRDGTSGYNEQFF. The CDR3 coding sequence is TGTGCCAGCAGCCGCGACGGGACTAGCGGATACAATGAGCAGTTCTTC.

V gene TRBV7-9 combines with J gene TRBJ1-1; D is unresolved. Germline V gives CDR1 SEHNR, CDR2 FQNEAQ (reference sequence). This CDR3 has 12 residues. Trimming removed 1 base from V and 8 bases from J, with 8 bases in between. CDR3 in amino acids: CASSLVGGEAFF. CDR3 sequence (DNA): TGTGCCAGCAGCTTAGTGGGCGGGGAAGCTTTCTTT.

The rearrangement uses TRBV6-5 and TRBJ2-2, with D unclear. This CDR3 comprises 14 residues. The germline V gene has CDR1 MNHEY and CDR2 SVGAGI. The germline V and J ends were trimmed by 4 bases and 2 bases, with 8 bases remaining between them. The DNA for the CDR3 is TGTGCCAGCAGTTTTACTTATAACACCGGGGAGCTGTTTTTT. This gives the protein CASSFTYNTGELFF.

The chain is built from TRBV3-1 (or the pseudogene TRBV3-2) and TRBJ2-1; TRBD1 matches at 9 bases. Germline assignment: CDR1 LGHDT and CDR2 YNNKEL (reference sequence). The CDR3 totals 17 residues. V lost 0 bases to trimming and J lost 8 bases; unmatched junction nucleotides: 11. Written as DNA, the CDR3 is TGTGCCAGCAGCCAAGATTGGTCAGGACAGGGGCCGCATGAGCAGTTCTTC. Translating gives CASSQDWSGQGPHEQFF.

The chain combines TRBV7-8 with TRBJ1-5, with D uncertain. The CDR3 loop spans 15 amino acids. The V end lost 0 bases, the J end lost 2 bases, and 8 bases lay between the germline ends. Germline lookup yields CDR1 SGHVS and CDR2 FQNEAQ. CDR3 sequence reads: CASSLAAGGNQPQHF. Written as DNA, the CDR3 is TGTGCCAGCAGCTTAGCGGCCGGGGGCAATCAGCCCCAGCATTTT.

The rearrangement uses TRBV28 and TRBJ2-7, with TRBD1 matching 7 bases. This CDR3 region has 15 residues. Germline V gene data show CDR1 as MDHEN and CDR2 as SYDVKM. Trimming took 5 bases from V and 7 from J; bases not matched to a gene: 14. CDR3 DNA sequence: TGTGCCAGCAGTCCCCCCCCGACAGGGCCCCAAGAGCAGTACTTC. This sequence encodes CASSPPPTGPQEQYF.

The chain carries TRBV7-9 and TRBJ2-3, with TRBD2 matching over 7 bases. In germline, CDR1 is SEHNR, CDR2 FQNEAQ (reference sequence). V lost 4 bases to trimming and J lost 2 bases; unmatched junction nucleotides: 3. This CDR3 comprises 14 residues. CDR3 sequence reads: CASSSWDYTDTQYF. CDR3 coding DNA: TGTGCCAGCAGCTCGTGGGACTACACAGATACGCAGTATTTT.

This chain uses TRBV10-1 with TRBJ1-2; 8 nucleotides align to TRBD1. The junction had 5 bases not matched to a gene; V was cut back by 5 bases and J by 3 bases. Germline assignment: CDR1 WNHNN and CDR2 SYGVQD (reference sequence). CDR3 length: 14 amino acids. Written as DNA, the CDR3 is TGCGCCAGCAGTCCAGGGGGCATGGACTATGGCTACACCTTC. It encodes CASSPGGMDYGYTF.

The chain links TRBV29-1 to TRBJ2-5; D assignment may be TRBD1 or TRBD2 (5 bases each). V was pared by 4 bases and J by 7 bases, with 16 bases between. Germline lookup yields CDR1 SQVTM and CDR2 ANQGSEA. The CDR3 is made up of 13 amino acids. CDR3 coding DNA: TGCAGCGTTGTAGAGGAGGTGAGGGGGACCCAGTACTTC. Encoded protein: CSVVEEVRGTQYF.

The chain carries TRBV7-9 and TRBJ2-3, with TRBD2 matching over 14 bases. The CDR3 length is 16 residues. The ends lost 5 bases at V and 4 bases at J; junction bases unmatched: 5. Germline assignment: CDR1 SEHNR and CDR2 FQNEAQ (reference sequence). CDR3 coding DNA: TGTGCCAGCAGCGTAGGGACTAGCGGGAGTGCAGATACGCAGTATTTT. This gives the protein CASSVGTSGSADTQYF. The variable domain in full, with the rest retrieved from reference TRBV7-9 and TRBJ2-3, is DTGVSQNPRHKITKRGQNVTFRCDPISEHNRLYWYRQTLGQGPEFLTYFQNEAQLEKSRLLSDRFSAERPKGSFSTLEIQRTEQGDSAMYLCASSVGTSGSADTQYFGPGTRLTVL.